This T cell receptor (beta chain) was captured in a study of breast tumors, draining lymph nodes, adjacent tissues. Study results and caveats: Data only fit, rather than demonstrated, lymph node origin of most tumor T cells. Tumor and nontumor repertoires were significantly more similar in luminal-like than in basal-like breast cancer. Tumor TCR diversity was below lymph nodes but above nontumor tissue. Data fit most tumor T cells coming from lymph node, expanding in tumor.

TCRdb analysed the multiplex PCR reads with MiXCR anew, one entry per CDR3 protein. Here the sample spans roughly 130,000 distinct CDR3 sequences, just under 20% being singletons. The V gene's germline CDR1 is MNHNY and CDR2 SVGAGI (reference sequence). The length of the CDR3 is 15 residues. Losses at the gene ends were 5 bases for V and 2 bases for J; bases not matched to a gene: 7. Samples came from axillary lymph nodes draining the breast cancer. This clonotype was found many times. Antigen: not known. The sequence derives from a female donor with breast cancer. Some clones in this sample may be carry-over from other donors' samples. Source material: axillary lymph node tissue. The V and J genes are TRBV6-6 and TRBJ2-3, with 7 positions matching TRBD1. CDR3 residues: CASSPKGQYTDTQYF. Written as DNA, the CDR3 is TGTGCCAGCAGTCCCAAGGGACAGTACACAGATACGCAGTATTTT.